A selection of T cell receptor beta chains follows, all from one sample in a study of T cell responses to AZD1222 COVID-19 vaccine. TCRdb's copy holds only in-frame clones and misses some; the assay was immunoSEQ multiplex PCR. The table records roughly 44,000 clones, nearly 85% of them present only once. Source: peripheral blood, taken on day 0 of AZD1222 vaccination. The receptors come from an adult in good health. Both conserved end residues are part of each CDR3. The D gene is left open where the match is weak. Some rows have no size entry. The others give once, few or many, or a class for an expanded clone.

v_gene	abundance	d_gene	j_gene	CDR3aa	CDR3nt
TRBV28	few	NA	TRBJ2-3	CASSLDSPGTDTQYF	TGTGCCAGCAGTTTGGACAGCCCCGGTACAGATACGCAGTATTTT
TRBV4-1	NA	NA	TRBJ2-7	CASSLELRTQSGEQYF	TGCGCCAGCAGCCTTGAGCTCCGCACCCAATCGGGAGAGCAGTACTTC
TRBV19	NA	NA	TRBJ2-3	CASSIKTGTDTQYF	TGTGCCAGTAGTATAAAGACAGGCACAGATACGCAGTATTTT
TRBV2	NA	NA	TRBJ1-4	CASSEQGGEKLFF	TGTGCCAGCAGTGAACAGGGCGGAGAAAAACTGTTTTTT
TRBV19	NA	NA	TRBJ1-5	CASSIWGSNQPQHF	TGTGCCAGTAGTATATGGGGGTCCAATCAGCCCCAGCATTTT
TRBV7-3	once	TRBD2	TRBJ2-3	CASSLKGGGRTDTQYF	TGTGCCAGCAGCTTAAAAGGCGGGGGGCGGACAGATACGCAGTATTTT
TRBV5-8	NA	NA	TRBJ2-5	CASNGQIQETQYF	TGTGCCAGCAACGGACAGATCCAAGAGACCCAGTACTTC
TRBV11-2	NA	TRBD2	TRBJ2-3	CASSLDGTSAFLSTDTQYF	TGTGCCAGCAGCTTAGATGGGACTAGCGCTTTTCTCAGCACAGATACGCAGTATTTT
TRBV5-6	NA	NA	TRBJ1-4	CASSLEGRATTNEKLFF	TGTGCCAGCAGCTTAGAGGGCAGGGCGACAACTAATGAAAAACTGTTTTTT
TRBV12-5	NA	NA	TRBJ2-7	CASGLVNEYEQYF	TGTGCTAGTGGTTTGGTAAACGAATACGAGCAGTACTTC
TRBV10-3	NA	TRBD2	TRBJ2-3	CAISESSLAGTTDTQYF	TGTGCCATCAGTGAGTCGTCCCTAGCGGGGACCACAGATACGCAGTATTTT